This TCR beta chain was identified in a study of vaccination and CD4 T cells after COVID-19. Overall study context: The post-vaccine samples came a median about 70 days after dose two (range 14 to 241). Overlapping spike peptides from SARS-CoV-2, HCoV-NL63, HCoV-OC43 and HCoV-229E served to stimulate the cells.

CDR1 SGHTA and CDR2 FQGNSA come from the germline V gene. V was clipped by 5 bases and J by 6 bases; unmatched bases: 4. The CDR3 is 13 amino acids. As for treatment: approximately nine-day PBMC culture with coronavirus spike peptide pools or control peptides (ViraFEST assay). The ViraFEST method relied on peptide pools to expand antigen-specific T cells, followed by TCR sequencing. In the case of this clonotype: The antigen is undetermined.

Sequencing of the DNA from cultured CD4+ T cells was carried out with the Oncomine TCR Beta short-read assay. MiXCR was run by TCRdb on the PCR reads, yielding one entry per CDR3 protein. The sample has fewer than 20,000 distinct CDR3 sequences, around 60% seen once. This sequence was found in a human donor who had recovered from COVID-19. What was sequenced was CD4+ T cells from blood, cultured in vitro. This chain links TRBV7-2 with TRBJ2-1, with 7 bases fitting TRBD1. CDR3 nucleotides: TGTGCCAGCAGCAGACAGGGTGGCAATGAGCAGTTCTTC. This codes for CASSRQGGNEQFF. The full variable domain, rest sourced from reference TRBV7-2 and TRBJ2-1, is GAGVSQSPSNKVTEKGKDVELRCDPISGHTALYWYRQSLGQGLEFLIYFQGNSAPDKSGLPSDRFSAERTGGSVSTLTIQRTQQEDSAVYLCASSRQGGNEQFFGPGTRLTVL.